This TCR beta chain was recorded in a study of cytomegalovirus exposure and HLA in healthy donors. PCR was performed using 60 Vbeta and 13 Jbeta primers. The assay was immunoSEQ multiplex PCR, and TCRdb's table has in-frame clones only and misses some. The sample lists about 160,000 clones; just under 75% were seen once. The receptor was derived from a woman between 18 and 29 years old in good health and CMV-seronegative. Sequenced input: PBMCs.

CDR3 residues: CASSLGQGMDGYTF. The CDR3 DNA follows: TGTGCCAGCAGTTTGGGACAGGGTATGGATGGCTACACCTTC. This chain joins TRBV27 and TRBJ1-2; 9 nucleotides match TRBD1. The germline V gene encodes CDR1 MNHEY and CDR2 SMNVEV (reference sequence). There are 14 residues in the CDR3. V shed 3 bases and J 6 bases; nucleotides not matched to a gene: 5.